This T cell receptor beta chain originates from a study of blood T cell repertoires in COVID-19. Assay: immunoSEQ multiplex PCR; the TCRdb copy retains only in-frame clones and omits some. The sample consists of a few hundred thousand clones, 80% to 85% of them appearing once. CDR1 and CDR2 from the germline V gene are SGHKS and YYEKEE (reference sequence). V was clipped by 4 bases and J by 4 bases; unmatched bases: 10. There are 16 residues in the CDR3. Participant-reported clinical history was the basis for cohort assignment. The TCR was taken from a man over 45 who had recovered from COVID-19. V and J are TRBV5-5 and TRBJ1-3; 8 positions match TRBD1. Sequencing was performed on PBMCs or T cells enriched from blood (not recorded which). CDR3 nucleotides: TGTGCCAGCAGCCCACTCCAGGGGGCGTCCGGAAACACCATATATTTT. Amino acids: CASSPLQGASGNTIYF.